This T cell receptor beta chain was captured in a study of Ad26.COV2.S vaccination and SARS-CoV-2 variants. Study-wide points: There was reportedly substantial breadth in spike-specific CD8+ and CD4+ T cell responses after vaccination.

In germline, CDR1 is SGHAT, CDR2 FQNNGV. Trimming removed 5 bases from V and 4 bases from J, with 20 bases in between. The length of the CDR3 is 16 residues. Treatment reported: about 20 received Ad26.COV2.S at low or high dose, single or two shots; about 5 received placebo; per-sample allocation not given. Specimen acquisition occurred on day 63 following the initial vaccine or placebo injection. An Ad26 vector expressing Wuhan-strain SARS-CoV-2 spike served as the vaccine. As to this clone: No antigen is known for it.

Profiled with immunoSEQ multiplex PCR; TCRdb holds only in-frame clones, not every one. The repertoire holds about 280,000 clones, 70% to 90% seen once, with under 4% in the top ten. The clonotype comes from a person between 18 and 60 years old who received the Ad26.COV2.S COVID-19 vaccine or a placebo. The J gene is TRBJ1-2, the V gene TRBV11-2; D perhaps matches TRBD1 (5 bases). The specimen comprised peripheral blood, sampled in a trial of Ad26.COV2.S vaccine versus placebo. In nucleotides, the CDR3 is TGTGCCAGCAGCCCCGGAGCAGGGCACCGACTCTATGGCTACACCTTC. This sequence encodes CASSPGAGHRLYGYTF. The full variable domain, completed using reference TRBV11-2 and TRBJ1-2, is EAGVAQSPRYKIIEKRQSVAFWCNPISGHATLYWYQQILGQGPKLLIQFQNNGVVDDSQLPKDRFSAERLKGVDSTLKIQPAKLEDSAVYLCASSPGAGHRLYGYTFGSGTRLTVV.